Below are 7 T cell receptor beta chains sequenced from a single sample in a study of blood T cell repertoires in COVID-19. Sequenced by immunoSEQ multiplex PCR; TCRdb stores in-frame clones only, minus some. The table shows nearly 200,000 clones, with more than 65% occurring only once. Sequenced sample: PBMCs or T cells enriched from blood (not recorded which). The receptor source for this set is a man aged 35-49 years who had recovered from COVID-19.

This chain links TRBV2 with TRBJ1-1; D might be TRBD1 (5 bases). V shed 4 bases and J shed 4 bases, with 22 bases lying between them. This CDR3 spans 17 amino acids. Per germline, CDR1 SNHLY and CDR2 FYNNEI. This CDR3 is CASSGSKGIVGLTEAFF. CDR3 in DNA: TGTGCCAGCAGTGGCAGTAAAGGTATCGTGGGGCTCACTGAAGCTTTCTTT.

This chain uses TRBV4-1 with TRBJ1-4, with D perhaps TRBD1 (6 bases). CDR3 length equals 15 residues. Per the germline V gene, CDR1 is MGHRA and CDR2 is YSYEKL. Trimming removed 5 bases at V and 8 bases at J, with 18 bases between. The DNA for the CDR3 is TGCGCCAGCAGCAACGTCTGGGGGCTGGGGGAAAAACTGTTTTTT. Translated, it gives CASSNVWGLGEKLFF.

V is TRBV4-1 and J is TRBJ1-6; no clear D gene. Germline V gene lookup returns CDR1 MGHRA and CDR2 YSYEKL. The CDR3 consists of 17 residues. The ends were cut back, 0 bases at V and 6 bases at J, with 15 bases in the middle. The CDR3 nucleotides read TGCGCCAGCAGCCAAGATTTATCGGGTGAGATTAATTCACCCCTCCACTTT. Its protein product is CASSQDLSGEINSPLHF.

V usage is TRBV19 and J usage is TRBJ1-1; D remains ambiguous. Trimming cost V 7 bases and J 0 bases, with 12 bases left between them. CDR1 and CDR2 from the germline V gene are LNHDA and SQIVND (reference sequence). The CDR3 length is 14 residues. The CDR3 here is CASTPQSMNTEAFF. Written as DNA, the CDR3 is TGTGCCAGTACTCCCCAGTCGATGAACACTGAAGCTTTCTTT.

The chain combines TRBV24-1 with TRBJ1-1; 9 bases fit TRBD1. The CDR3 is 14 residues long. With V trimmed by 2 bases and J by 7 bases, 4 bases remained unmatched. CDR1 and CDR2 from the germline V gene are KGHDR and SFDVKD. This CDR3 is CATSDSGQGSEAFF. CDR3 DNA: TGTGCCACCAGTGATTCAGGACAGGGGAGTGAAGCTTTCTTT.

This chain joins TRBV11-2 and TRBJ1-1, with TRBD1 as a possible D gene (5 bases). The CDR3 runs to 13 residues. Germline V lookup: CDR1 SGHAT, CDR2 FQNNGV. The V end lost 0 bases, the J end lost 8 bases, and 10 bases lay between the germline ends. The CDR3 reads CASSLDGGIEAFF. The CDR3, as DNA: TGTGCCAGCAGCTTAGACGGGGGGATAGAAGCTTTCTTT.

This rearrangement joins TRBV18 to TRBJ2-1; TRBD1 matches 9 bases. The CDR3 has 15 residues. Losses at the gene ends were 2 bases for V and 7 bases for J; bases not matched to a gene: 6. From germline, CDR1 is KGHSH and CDR2 LQKENI. CDR3 residues: CASSPSPGTGNEQFF. The DNA of the CDR3 is TGTGCCAGCTCACCAAGCCCGGGGACAGGGAATGAGCAGTTCTTC.